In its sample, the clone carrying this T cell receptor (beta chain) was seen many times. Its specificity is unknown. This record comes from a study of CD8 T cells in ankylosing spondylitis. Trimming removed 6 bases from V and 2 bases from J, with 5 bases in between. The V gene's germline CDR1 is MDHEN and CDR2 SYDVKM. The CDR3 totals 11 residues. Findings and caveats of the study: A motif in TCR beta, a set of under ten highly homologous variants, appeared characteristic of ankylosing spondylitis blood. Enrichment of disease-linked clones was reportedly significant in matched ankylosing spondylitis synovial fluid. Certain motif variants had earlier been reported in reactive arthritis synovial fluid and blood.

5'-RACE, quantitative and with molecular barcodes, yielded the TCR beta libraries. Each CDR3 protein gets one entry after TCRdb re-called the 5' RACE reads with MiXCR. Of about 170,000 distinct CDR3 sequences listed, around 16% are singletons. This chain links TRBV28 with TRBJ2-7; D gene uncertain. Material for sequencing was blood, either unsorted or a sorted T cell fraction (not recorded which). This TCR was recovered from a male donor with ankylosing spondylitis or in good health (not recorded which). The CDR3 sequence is CASSSAYEQYF. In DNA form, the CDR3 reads TGTGCCAGCAGCTCCGCCTACGAGCAGTACTTC.